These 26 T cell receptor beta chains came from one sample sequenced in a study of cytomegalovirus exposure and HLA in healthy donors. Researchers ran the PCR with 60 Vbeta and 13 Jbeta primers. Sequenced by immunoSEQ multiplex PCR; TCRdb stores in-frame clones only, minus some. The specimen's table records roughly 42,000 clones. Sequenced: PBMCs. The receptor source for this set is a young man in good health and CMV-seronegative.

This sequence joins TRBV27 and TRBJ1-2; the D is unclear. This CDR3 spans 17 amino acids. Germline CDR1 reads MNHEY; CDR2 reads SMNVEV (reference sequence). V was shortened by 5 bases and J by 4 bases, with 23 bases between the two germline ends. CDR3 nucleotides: TGTGCCAGCAGTCCCGGACGAGGGAAGGTACAAAGCTATGGCTACACCTTC. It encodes CASSPGRGKVQSYGYTF.

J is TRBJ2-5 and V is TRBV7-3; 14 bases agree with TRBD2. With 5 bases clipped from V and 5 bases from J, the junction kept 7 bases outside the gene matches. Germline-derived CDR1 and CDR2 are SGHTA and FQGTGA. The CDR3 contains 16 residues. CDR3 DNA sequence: TGTGCCAGCAGCGTTGCGGGACTAGCGGGGGCGGAGACCCAGTACTTC. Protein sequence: CASSVAGLAGAETQYF.

The CDR3 coding sequence is TGTGCCTGGAGTCGGGACACCTATGGCTACACCTTC. Its protein is CAWSRDTYGYTF. V usage is TRBV30 and J usage is TRBJ1-2; D possibly corresponds to TRBD1 (6 bases). The CDR3 totals 12 residues. The V end lost 2 bases, the J end lost 4 bases, and 8 bases lay between the germline ends. From germline, CDR1 is GTSNPN and CDR2 SVGIG (reference sequence).

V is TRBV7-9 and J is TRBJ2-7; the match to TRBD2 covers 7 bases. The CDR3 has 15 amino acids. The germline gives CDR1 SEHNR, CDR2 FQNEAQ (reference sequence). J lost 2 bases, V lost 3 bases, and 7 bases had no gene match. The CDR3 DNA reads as TGTGCCAGCAGCTTGAAGCGGGATGGGCCCTACGAGCAGTACTTC. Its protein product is CASSLKRDGPYEQYF.

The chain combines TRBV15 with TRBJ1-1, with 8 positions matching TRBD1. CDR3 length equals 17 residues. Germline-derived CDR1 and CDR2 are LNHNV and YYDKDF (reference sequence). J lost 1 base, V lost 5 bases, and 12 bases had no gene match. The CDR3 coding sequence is TGTGCCACCAGCGATCGCAGGGGGCGAGTAGGGAACACTGAAGCTTTCTTT. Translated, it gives CATSDRRGRVGNTEAFF.

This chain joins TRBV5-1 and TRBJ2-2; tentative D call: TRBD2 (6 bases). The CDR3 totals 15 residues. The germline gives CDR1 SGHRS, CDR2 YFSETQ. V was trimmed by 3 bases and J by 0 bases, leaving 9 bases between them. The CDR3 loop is CASSSGTPNTGELFF. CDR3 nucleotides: TGCGCCAGCAGCTCCGGGACTCCGAACACCGGGGAGCTGTTTTTT.

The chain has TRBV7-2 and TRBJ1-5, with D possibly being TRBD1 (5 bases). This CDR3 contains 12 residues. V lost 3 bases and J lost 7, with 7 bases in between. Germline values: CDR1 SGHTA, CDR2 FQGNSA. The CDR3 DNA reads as TGTGCCAGCAGCTTCAGGGCGCAGCCCCAGCATTTT. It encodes CASSFRAQPQHF.

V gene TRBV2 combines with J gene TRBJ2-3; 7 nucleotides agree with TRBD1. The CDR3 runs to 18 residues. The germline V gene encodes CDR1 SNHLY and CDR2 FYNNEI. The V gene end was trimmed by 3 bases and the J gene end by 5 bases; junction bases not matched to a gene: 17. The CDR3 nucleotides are TGTGCCAGCAGTGACCCGAGTACAGGGGTTATACGTGGAGATACGCAGTATTTT. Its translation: CASSDPSTGVIRGDTQYF.

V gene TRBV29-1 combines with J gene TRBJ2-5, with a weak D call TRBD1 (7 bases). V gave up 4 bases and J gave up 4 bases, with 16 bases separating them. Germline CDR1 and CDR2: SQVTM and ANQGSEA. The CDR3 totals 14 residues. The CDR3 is CSVGWAGGTETQYF. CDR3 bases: TGCAGCGTTGGGTGGGCAGGGGGGACAGAGACCCAGTACTTC. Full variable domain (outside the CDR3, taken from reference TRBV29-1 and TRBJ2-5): SAVISQKPSRDICQRGTSLTIQCQVDSQVTMMFWYRQQPGQSLTLIATANQGSEATYESGFVIDKFPISRPNLTFSTLTVSNMSPEDSSIYLCSVGWAGGTETQYFGPGTRLLVL.

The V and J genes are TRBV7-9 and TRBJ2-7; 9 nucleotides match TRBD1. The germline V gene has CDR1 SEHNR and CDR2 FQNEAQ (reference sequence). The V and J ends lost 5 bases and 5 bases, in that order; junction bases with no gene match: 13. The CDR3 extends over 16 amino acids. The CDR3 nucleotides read TGTGCCAGCAGCCTGATACCGGGACAGGGTACACACGAGCAGTACTTC. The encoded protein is CASSLIPGQGTHEQYF.

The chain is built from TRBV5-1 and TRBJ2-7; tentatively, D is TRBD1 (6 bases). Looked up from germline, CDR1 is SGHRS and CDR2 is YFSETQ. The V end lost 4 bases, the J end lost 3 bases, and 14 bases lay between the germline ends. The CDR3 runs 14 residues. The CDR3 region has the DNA TGCGCCAGCAGCCCAACAGGGTCCATCTACGAGCAGTACTTC. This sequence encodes CASSPTGSIYEQYF.

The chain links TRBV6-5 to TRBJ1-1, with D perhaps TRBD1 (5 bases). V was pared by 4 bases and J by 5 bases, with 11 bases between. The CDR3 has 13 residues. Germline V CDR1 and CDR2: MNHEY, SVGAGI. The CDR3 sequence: CASSSPGGTEAFF. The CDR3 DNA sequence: TGTGCCAGCAGTTCGCCGGGGGGAACTGAAGCTTTCTTT.

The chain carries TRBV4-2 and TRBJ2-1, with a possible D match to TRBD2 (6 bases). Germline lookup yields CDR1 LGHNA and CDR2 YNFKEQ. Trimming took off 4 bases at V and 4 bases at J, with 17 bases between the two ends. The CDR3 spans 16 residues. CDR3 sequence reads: CASSRTAGRDYNEQFF. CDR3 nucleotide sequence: TGTGCCAGCAGCCGGACGGCCGGGCGGGATTACAATGAGCAGTTCTTC.

For the CDR3, the DNA is TGCGCCAGCAGACCCGACAGGAGGAGTCGCTACACCTTC. Residues: CASRPDRRSRYTF. The chain combines TRBV4-3 with TRBJ1-2, with D possibly being TRBD1 (6 bases). Trimming pared 6 bases from V and 9 bases from J, leaving 17 bases between. Germline assignment: CDR1 LGHNA and CDR2 YSLEER. The CDR3 runs to 13 residues.

The CDR3 region has the DNA TGCAGCGTTGAACAGGTCTCTGGGGCCAACGTCCTGACTTTC. Translating it yields CSVEQVSGANVLTF. The chain has TRBV29-1 and TRBJ2-6, with D hard to call. Germline CDR1 SQVTM, CDR2 ANQGSEA. The CDR3 has 14 amino acids. Trimming cost V 2 bases and J 0 bases, with 5 bases left between them.

The CDR3 reads CASSIRTSGRSPTDTQYF. For the CDR3, the DNA is TGCGCCAGCAGCATCCGGACTAGCGGGAGGTCGCCCACAGATACGCAGTATTTT. The chain recombines TRBV5-1 with TRBJ2-3; 14 nucleotides line up with TRBD2. The V and J ends lost 4 bases and 2 bases, in that order; junction bases with no gene match: 9. Germline CDR1 reads SGHRS; CDR2 reads YFSETQ. The CDR3 spans 18 residues.

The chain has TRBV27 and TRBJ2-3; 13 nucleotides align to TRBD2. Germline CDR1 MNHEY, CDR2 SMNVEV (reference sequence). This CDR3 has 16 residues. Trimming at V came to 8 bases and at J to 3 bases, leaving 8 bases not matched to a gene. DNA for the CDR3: TGTGCCAGCCATAGACTAGCGGGAGGATGGACAGATACGCAGTATTTT. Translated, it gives CASHRLAGGWTDTQYF.

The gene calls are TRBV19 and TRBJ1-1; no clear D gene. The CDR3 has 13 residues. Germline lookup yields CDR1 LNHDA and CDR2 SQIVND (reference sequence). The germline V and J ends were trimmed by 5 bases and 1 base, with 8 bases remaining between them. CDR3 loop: CASSAAGNTEAFF. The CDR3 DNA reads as TGTGCCAGTAGTGCCGCGGGGAACACTGAAGCTTTCTTT.

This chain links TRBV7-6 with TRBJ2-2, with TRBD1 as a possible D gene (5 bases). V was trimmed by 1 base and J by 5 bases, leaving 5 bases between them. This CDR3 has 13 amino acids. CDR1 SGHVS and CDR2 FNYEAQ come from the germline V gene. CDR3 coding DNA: TGTGCCAGCAGCTTAGAGGGGACCGGGGAGCTGTTTTTT. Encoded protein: CASSLEGTGELFF.

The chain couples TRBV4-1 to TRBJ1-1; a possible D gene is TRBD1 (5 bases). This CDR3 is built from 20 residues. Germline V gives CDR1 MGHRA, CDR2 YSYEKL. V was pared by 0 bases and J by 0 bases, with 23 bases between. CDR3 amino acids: CASSQDSATVVQGLNTEAFF. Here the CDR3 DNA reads TGCGCCAGCAGCCAAGATTCGGCTACGGTCGTCCAGGGCCTGAACACTGAAGCTTTCTTT.

CDR3 amino acids: CAPENCGALYNEQFF. As DNA, the CDR3 is TGTGCCCCGGAGAATTGCGGAGCCCTCTACAATGAGCAGTTCTTC. The chain has TRBV30 and TRBJ2-1; no clear D. In germline, CDR1 is GTSNPN, CDR2 SVGIG (reference sequence). This CDR3 contains 15 residues. Trimming cost V 8 bases and J 3 bases, with 20 bases left between them.

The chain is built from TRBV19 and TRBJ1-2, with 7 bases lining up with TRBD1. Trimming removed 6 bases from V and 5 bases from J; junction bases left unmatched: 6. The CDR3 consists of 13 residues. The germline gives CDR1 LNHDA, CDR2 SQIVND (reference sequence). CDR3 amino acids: CASRKGQLYGYTF. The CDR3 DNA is TGTGCCAGTAGGAAGGGACAGCTGTATGGCTACACCTTC.

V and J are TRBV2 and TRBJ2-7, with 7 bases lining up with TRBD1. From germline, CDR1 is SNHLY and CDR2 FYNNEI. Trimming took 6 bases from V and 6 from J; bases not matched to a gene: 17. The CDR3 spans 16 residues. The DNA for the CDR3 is TGTGCCAGCAGGACCCTGAGCGAAGGGGGCAGTTCCGAGCAGTACTTC. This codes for CASRTLSEGGSSEQYF.

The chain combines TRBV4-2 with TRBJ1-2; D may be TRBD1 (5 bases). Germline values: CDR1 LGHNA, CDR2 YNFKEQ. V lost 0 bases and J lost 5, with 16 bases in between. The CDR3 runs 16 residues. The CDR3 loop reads CASSQDSGEGRYGYTF. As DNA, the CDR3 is TGTGCCAGCAGCCAAGATTCGGGGGAGGGAAGGTATGGCTACACCTTC.

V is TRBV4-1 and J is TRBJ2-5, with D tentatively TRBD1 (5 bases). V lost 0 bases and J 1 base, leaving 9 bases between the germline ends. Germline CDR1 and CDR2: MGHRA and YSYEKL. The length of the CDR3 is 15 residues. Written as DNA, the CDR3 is TGCGCCAGCAGCCAAGATGGACATAGCCAAGAGACCCAGTACTTC. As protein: CASSQDGHSQETQYF.

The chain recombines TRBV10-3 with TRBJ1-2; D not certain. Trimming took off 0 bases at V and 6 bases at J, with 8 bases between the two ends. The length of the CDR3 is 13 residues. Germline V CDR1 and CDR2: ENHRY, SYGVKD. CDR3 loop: CAISESVPDGYTF. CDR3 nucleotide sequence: TGTGCCATCAGTGAGTCGGTACCAGATGGCTACACCTTC.